Each of the 22 T cell receptor beta chains below was sequenced from the same sample in a study of blood T cell repertoires in COVID-19. TCRdb keeps only in-frame clones here, not all; method: immunoSEQ multiplex PCR. The sample gives about 170,000 clones, 83% of which show up once; about 2.1% is in the top ten. The source material was peripheral blood. These receptors were obtained from an elderly woman with acute or convalescent COVID-19.

The chain uses TRBV9 and TRBJ2-2; possible D gene TRBD1, 6 bases. Trimming stripped 0 bases from V and 1 base from J, with 10 bases between. Germline-derived CDR1 and CDR2 are SGDLS and YYNGEE. This CDR3 is built from 16 residues. The CDR3 region is CASSVVTGQNTGELFF. The CDR3 bases are TGTGCCAGCAGCGTAGTAACAGGGCAGAACACCGGGGAGCTGTTTTTT. Supplemented by reference TRBV9 and TRBJ2-2, the full variable domain reads DSGVTQTPKHLITATGQRVTLRCSPRSGDLSVYWYQQSLDQGLQFLIQYYNGEERAKGNILERFSAQQFPDLHSELNLSSLELGDSALYFCASSVVTGQNTGELFFGEGSRLTVL.

CDR3 sequence (DNA): TGTGCCAGCAGCTTAGCCCCAGGACAGGGGGTCAATCAGCCCCAGCATTTT. This gives the protein CASSLAPGQGVNQPQHF. The chain recombines TRBV7-2 with TRBJ1-5, with 10 bases lining up with TRBD1. Per the germline V gene, CDR1 is SGHTA and CDR2 is FQGNSA. Trimming removed 0 bases from V and 3 bases from J; junction bases left unmatched: 5. CDR3 size: 17 residues.

This chain joins TRBV18 and TRBJ1-4, with a weak D call TRBD1 (5 bases). There are 16 residues in the CDR3. From germline, CDR1 is KGHSH and CDR2 LQKENI. The germline V and J ends were trimmed by 3 bases and 0 bases, with 11 bases remaining between them. For the CDR3, the DNA is TGTGCCAGCTCACCGCTTACAGGAACAACTAATGAAAAACTGTTTTTT. Its protein product is CASSPLTGTTNEKLFF.

The CDR3 DNA follows: TGTGCCAGCAGCTTTCAGGGGGCGAATTCACCCCTCCACTTT. Translation: CASSFQGANSPLHF. V gene TRBV11-2 combines with J gene TRBJ1-6; 8 bases line up with TRBD1. This CDR3 is built from 14 residues. V shed 3 bases, J shed 7 bases, and the junction held 2 bases outside the gene matches. Germline loops: CDR1 SGHAT, CDR2 FQNNGV.

The CDR3 region is CSASNDWASGHQETQYF. For the CDR3, the DNA is TGCAGTGCTAGTAACGATTGGGCTAGCGGGCACCAAGAGACCCAGTACTTC. The genes are TRBV20-1 and TRBJ2-5, with TRBD2 matching over 8 bases. CDR3 length: 17 amino acids. Germline V lookup: CDR1 DFQATT, CDR2 SNEGSKA (reference sequence). With 3 bases clipped from V and 0 bases from J, the junction kept 12 bases outside the gene matches.

V and J are TRBV6-6 and TRBJ2-7, with 9 positions matching TRBD1. This CDR3 spans 14 amino acids. The germline gives CDR1 MNHNY, CDR2 SVGAGI (reference sequence). J was trimmed by 6 bases and V by 2 bases; bases with no gene match: 5. Written as DNA, the CDR3 is TGTGCCAGCAGTTACGGGGACAGGGCTGGCGAGCAGTACTTC. Translating gives CASSYGDRAGEQYF.

The V and J genes are TRBV28 and TRBJ1-5; D uncertain. With 5 bases removed from V and 2 bases from J, the gap between germline ends came to 13 bases. The CDR3 is 15 amino acids. Germline CDR1 and CDR2: MDHEN and SYDVKM. Here the CDR3 DNA reads TGTGCCAGCAGTAAGACCAGTGGAGGCAATCAGCCCCAGCATTTT. Translated: CASSKTSGGNQPQHF.

The chain has TRBV12-2 and TRBJ1-6. TRBV12-2 is tagged as a pseudogene. The CDR3 has 12 amino acids. CDR3 region: CASRLGDSPLHF. CDR3 bases: TGTGCAAGTCGCTTAGGCGATTCACCCCTCCACTTT.

This clone showed up just a few times. The rearrangement uses TRBV19 and TRBJ1-6; D uncertain. The CDR3 length is 13 residues. V lost 7 bases and J lost 7, with 11 bases in between. Germline CDR1 is LNHDA and CDR2 is SQIVND (reference sequence). Here the CDR3 reads CASKQSANSPLHF. Written as DNA, the CDR3 is TGTGCCAGTAAGCAGAGCGCAAATTCACCCCTCCACTTT. The full variable domain, with the rest looked up from reference TRBV19 and TRBJ1-6, is DGGITQSPKYLFRKEGQNVTLSCEQNLNHDAMYWYRQDPGQGLRLIYYSQIVNDFQKGDIAEGYSVSREKKESFPLTVTSAQKNPTAFYLCASKQSANSPLHFGNGTRLTVT.

Points on this clone: One end of the junction does not line up with germline, which may come from a read error. The chain employs TRBV5-6 and TRBJ1-1; perhaps TRBD1 as D (6 bases). CDR3 length equals 13 residues. Germline CDR1 and CDR2: SGHDT and YYEEEE. CDR3: CASNGRGNPEAFF. CDR3 in DNA: TGTGCCTCTAACGGTAGGGGGAACCCTGAAGCTTTCTTT.

The gene calls are TRBV7-2 and TRBJ2-2; a possible D gene is TRBD2 (5 bases). The germline V and J ends were trimmed by 0 bases and 6 bases, with 14 bases remaining between them. The CDR3 is made up of 16 amino acids. Germline V gene sequence: CDR1 SGHTA, CDR2 FQGNSA. CDR3 in DNA: TGTGCCAGCAGCTTAGCTCGAGGGAGTGCCGCCGGGGAGCTGTTTTTT. This gives the protein CASSLARGSAAGELFF.

Only one count was recorded for this clone. The J gene is TRBJ2-5, the V gene TRBV20-1; D is unresolved. Germline V CDR1 and CDR2: DFQATT, SNEGSKA (reference sequence). V lost 0 bases and J lost 5, with 4 bases in between. The CDR3 covers 11 residues. In nucleotides, the CDR3 is TGCAGTGCTAGAGATCGGGAGACCCAGTACTTC. Translation: CSARDRETQYF.

The V gene is TRBV3-1 (or the pseudogene TRBV3-2), the J gene TRBJ1-1, with no clear D. The V gene lost 0 bases and the J gene lost 7 bases, with 12 bases spanning the gap. The CDR3 is 14 residues long. Germline CDR1 reads LGHDT; CDR2 reads YNNKEL (reference sequence). The CDR3 sequence: CASSQEEVAGEAFF. CDR3 DNA: TGTGCCAGCAGCCAAGAAGAAGTAGCGGGTGAAGCTTTCTTT.

The genes are TRBV15 and TRBJ1-1; D is undetermined. The germline CDR1 and CDR2 sequences are LNHNV and YYDKDF (reference sequence). The CDR3 length is 13 residues. With 1 base removed from V and 7 bases from J, the gap between germline ends came to 10 bases. CDR3 sequence: CATSRVSESEAFF. For the CDR3, the DNA is TGTGCCACCAGCAGAGTGTCGGAGAGTGAAGCTTTCTTT.

The chain joins TRBV2 to TRBJ2-7; 9 bases are a match to TRBD2. Looked up from germline, CDR1 is SNHLY and CDR2 is FYNNEI. The ends lost 1 base at V and 7 bases at J; junction bases unmatched: 11. The CDR3 is made up of 16 amino acids. CDR3 in DNA: TGTGCCAGCAGTGAAGGTAGCGGGAGCCGTGGAATAGAGCAGTACTTC. As protein: CASSEGSGSRGIEQYF.

This clone was seen a handful of times. The rearrangement links TRBV6-2 or TRBV6-3 to TRBJ1-1; D perhaps matches TRBD1 (6 bases). The CDR3 runs 16 residues. Trimming stripped 2 bases from V and 0 bases from J, with 13 bases between. Germline CDR1 reads MNHEY; CDR2 reads SVGEGT. The CDR3 region is CASSYRPGALNTEAFF. For the CDR3, the DNA is TGTGCCAGCAGTTACAGGCCAGGGGCATTGAACACTGAAGCTTTCTTT.

This sequence joins TRBV6-5 and TRBJ2-7; D not certain. Trimming left V 5 bases short and J 3 bases short, with 14 bases between. Germline CDR1 and CDR2: MNHEY and SVGAGI. This CDR3 has 14 residues. The CDR3 spells CASSPNHISYEQYF. CDR3 coding DNA: TGTGCCAGCAGTCCAAACCACATAAGCTACGAGCAGTACTTC.

The chain has TRBV3-1 (or the pseudogene TRBV3-2) and TRBJ2-7, with 7 bases aligning to TRBD1. Trimming cost V 4 bases and J 2 bases; bases outside gene matches: 8. CDR3 length: 15 residues. Germline lookup yields CDR1 LGHDT and CDR2 YNNKEL (reference sequence). For the CDR3, the DNA is TGTGCCAGCAGCCCTCAGACAGGGATGGCCTACGAGCAGTACTTC. Protein: CASSPQTGMAYEQYF.

This clone was detected once. The rearrangement joins TRBV5-6 to TRBJ2-1; 9 bases map to TRBD1. V lost 5 bases to trimming and J lost 3 bases; unmatched junction nucleotides: 3. Germline-derived CDR1 and CDR2 are SGHDT and YYEEEE. CDR3 size: 14 residues. The DNA of the CDR3 is TGTGCCAGCAGAGGGACAGGGATCTACAATGAGCAGTTCTTC. Its protein is CASRGTGIYNEQFF.

V gene TRBV6-1 combines with J gene TRBJ1-3; D not certain. V was cut by 3 bases and J by 0 bases, with 6 bases left in between. The CDR3 spans 14 residues. Per the germline V gene, CDR1 is MNHNS and CDR2 is SASEGT. CDR3: CASSDTYSGNTIYF. CDR3 DNA sequence: TGTGCCAGCAGTGATACCTACTCTGGAAACACCATATATTTT.

The chain couples TRBV7-9 to TRBJ1-6; D is unclear. Trimming took off 1 base at V and 7 bases at J, with 8 bases between the two ends. The CDR3 contains 14 residues. The germline V gene has CDR1 SEHNR and CDR2 FQNEAQ (reference sequence). DNA for the CDR3: TGTGCCAGCAGCTTAGGGAGCGGAAATTCACCCCTCCACTTT. This sequence encodes CASSLGSGNSPLHF.

This clone has a single count. The chain recombines TRBV12-2 with TRBJ2-7; the table assigns TRBD1, which was not confirmed against the DNA. TRBV12-2 is listed as a pseudogene. The CDR3 has 16 residues. The DNA of the CDR3 is TGTGCAAGTCGCTCAAACTCCGGGACAGGGGGATGCGAGCAGTACTTC. Translated: CASRSNSGTGGCEQYF.